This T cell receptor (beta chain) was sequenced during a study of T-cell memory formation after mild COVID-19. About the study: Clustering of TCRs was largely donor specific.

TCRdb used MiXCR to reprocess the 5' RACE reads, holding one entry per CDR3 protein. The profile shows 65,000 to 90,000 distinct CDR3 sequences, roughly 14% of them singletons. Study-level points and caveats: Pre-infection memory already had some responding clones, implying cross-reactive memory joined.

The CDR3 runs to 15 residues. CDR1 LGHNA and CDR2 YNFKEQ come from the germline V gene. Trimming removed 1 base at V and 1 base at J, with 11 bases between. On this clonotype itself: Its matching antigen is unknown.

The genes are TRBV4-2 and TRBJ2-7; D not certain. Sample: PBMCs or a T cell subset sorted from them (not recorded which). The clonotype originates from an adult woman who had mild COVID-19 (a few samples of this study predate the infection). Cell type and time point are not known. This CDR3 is CASSQGGQESYEQYF. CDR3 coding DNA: TGTGCCAGCAGCCAAGGGGGTCAGGAGTCCTACGAGCAGTACTTC.